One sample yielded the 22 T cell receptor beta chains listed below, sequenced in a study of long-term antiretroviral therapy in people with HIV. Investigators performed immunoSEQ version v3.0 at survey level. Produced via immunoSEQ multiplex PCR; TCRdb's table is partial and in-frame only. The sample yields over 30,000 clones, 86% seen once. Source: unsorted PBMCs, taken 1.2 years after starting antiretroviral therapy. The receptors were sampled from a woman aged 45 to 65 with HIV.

The CDR3 reads CASSVGSGGVDTQYF. The DNA of the CDR3 is TGTGCCAGCAGTGTTGGTAGCGGGGGCGTGGATACGCAGTATTTT. This chain uses TRBV6-4 with TRBJ2-3, with TRBD2 matching over 9 bases. CDR3 length: 15 amino acids. Germline lookup yields CDR1 MRHNA and CDR2 SNTAGT. Losses at the gene ends were 4 bases for V and 6 bases for J; bases not matched to a gene: 8.

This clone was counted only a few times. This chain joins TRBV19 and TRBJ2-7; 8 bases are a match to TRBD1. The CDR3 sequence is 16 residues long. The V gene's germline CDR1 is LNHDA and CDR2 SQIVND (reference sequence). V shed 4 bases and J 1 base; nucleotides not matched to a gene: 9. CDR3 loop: CASSTRWTGKSYEQYF. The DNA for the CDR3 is TGTGCCAGTAGTACTCGTTGGACAGGGAAATCCTACGAGCAGTACTTC. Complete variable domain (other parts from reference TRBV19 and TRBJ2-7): DGGITQSPKYLFRKEGQNVTLSCEQNLNHDAMYWYRQDPGQGLRLIYYSQIVNDFQKGDIAEGYSVSREKKESFPLTVTSAQKNPTAFYLCASSTRWTGKSYEQYFGPGTRLTVT.

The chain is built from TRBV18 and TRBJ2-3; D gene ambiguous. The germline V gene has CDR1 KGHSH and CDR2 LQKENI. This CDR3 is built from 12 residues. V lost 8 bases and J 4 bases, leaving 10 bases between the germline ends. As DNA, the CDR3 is TGTGCCAGCGCGATAGGGTCAGATACGCAGTATTTT. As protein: CASAIGSDTQYF.

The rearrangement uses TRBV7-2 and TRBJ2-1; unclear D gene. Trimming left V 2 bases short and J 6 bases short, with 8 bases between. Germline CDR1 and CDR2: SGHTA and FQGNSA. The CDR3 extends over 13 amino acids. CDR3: CASSLWPPNEQFF. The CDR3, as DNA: TGTGCCAGCAGCTTATGGCCCCCCAATGAGCAGTTCTTC.

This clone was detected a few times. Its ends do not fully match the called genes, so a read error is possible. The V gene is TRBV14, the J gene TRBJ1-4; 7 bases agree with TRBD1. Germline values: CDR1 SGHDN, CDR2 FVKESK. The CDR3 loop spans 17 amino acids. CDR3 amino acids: CASSQRQGSTVNEILFF. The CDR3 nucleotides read TGTGCCAGCAGCCAAAGACAGGGTTCGACTGTCAACGAAATACTGTTTTTT. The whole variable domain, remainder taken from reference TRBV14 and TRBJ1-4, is EAGVTQFPSHSVIEKGQTVTLRCDPISGHDNLYWYRRVMGKEIKFLLHFVKESKQDESGMPNNRFLAERTGGTYSTLKVQPAELEDSGVYFCASSQRQGSTVNEILFFGSGTQLSVL.

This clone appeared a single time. The CDR3 DNA reads TGTGCCAGCAGTGGAGGCGCGGGACAGATCTACGAGCAGTACTTC. It encodes CASSGGAGQIYEQYF. The V call is TRBV2, the J call TRBJ2-7, with D possibly TRBD1 on 7 matching bases. The ends were cut back, 4 bases at V and 3 bases at J, with 16 bases in the middle. CDR3 length: 15 amino acids. The germline V gene has CDR1 SNHLY and CDR2 FYNNEI.

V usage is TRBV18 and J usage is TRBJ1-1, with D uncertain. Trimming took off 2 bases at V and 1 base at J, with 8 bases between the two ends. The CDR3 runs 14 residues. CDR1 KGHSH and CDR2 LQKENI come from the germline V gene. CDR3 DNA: TGTGCCAGCTCACCATTTGGACCGAACACTGAAGCTTTCTTT. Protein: CASSPFGPNTEAFF. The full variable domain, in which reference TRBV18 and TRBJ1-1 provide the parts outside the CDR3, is NAGVMQNPRHLVRRRGQEARLRCSPMKGHSHVYWYRQLPEEGLKFMVYLQKENIIDESGMPKERFSAEFPKEGPSILRIQQVVRGDSAAYFCASSPFGPNTEAFFGQGTRLTVV.

CDR3 DNA: TGTGCCAGCAGTTCTCCGACAGTAATTGATTCACCCCTCCACTTT. It yields the protein CASSSPTVIDSPLHF. V and J are TRBV6-5 and TRBJ1-6, with D possibly being TRBD1 (5 bases). Germline V gives CDR1 MNHEY, CDR2 SVGAGI. The CDR3 is made up of 15 amino acids. V was trimmed by 4 bases and J by 8 bases, leaving 15 bases between them.

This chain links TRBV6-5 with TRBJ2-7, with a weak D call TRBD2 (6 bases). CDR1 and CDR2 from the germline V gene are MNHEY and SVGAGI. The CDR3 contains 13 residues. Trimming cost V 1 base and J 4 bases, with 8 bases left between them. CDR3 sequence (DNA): TGTGCCAGCAGTTACTACGGGACTTACGAGCAGTACTTC. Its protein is CASSYYGTYEQYF.

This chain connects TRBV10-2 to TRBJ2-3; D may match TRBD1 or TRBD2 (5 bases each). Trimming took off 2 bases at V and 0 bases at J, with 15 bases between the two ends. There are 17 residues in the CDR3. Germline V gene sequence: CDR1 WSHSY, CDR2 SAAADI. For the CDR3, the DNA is TGCGCCAGCAGTGAGCCCGGGGACCGATCCAGCACAGATACGCAGTATTTT. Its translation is CASSEPGDRSSTDTQYF.

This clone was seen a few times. The CDR3 nucleotides read TGTGCCAGCAGCGTACCAAGTGGTGGCTACACCTTC. It translates to CASSVPSGGYTF. V gene TRBV9 combines with J gene TRBJ1-2; D not resolved. CDR3 length equals 12 residues. Germline assignment: CDR1 SGDLS and CDR2 YYNGEE. Trimming left V 1 base short and J 7 bases short, with 8 bases between. The variable domain in full, completed from reference TRBV9 and TRBJ1-2, reads DSGVTQTPKHLITATGQRVTLRCSPRSGDLSVYWYQQSLDQGLQFLIQYYNGEERAKGNILERFSAQQFPDLHSELNLSSLELGDSALYFCASSVPSGGYTFGSGTRLTVV.

Written as DNA, the CDR3 is TGTGCCAGCACACAGGGATATTCACCCCTCCACTTT. It is translated as CASTQGYSPLHF. V gene TRBV6-1 combines with J gene TRBJ1-6; D might be TRBD1 (6 bases). CDR3 length: 12 amino acids. V was pared by 7 bases and J by 8 bases, with 9 bases between. Germline V CDR1 and CDR2: MNHNS, SASEGT.

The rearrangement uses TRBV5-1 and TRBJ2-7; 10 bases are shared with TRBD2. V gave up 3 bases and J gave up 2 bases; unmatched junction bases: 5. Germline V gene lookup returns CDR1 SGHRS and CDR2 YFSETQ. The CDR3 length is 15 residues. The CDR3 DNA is TGCGCCAGCAGCTATCTAGCGGGAGAACCCTACGAGCAGTACTTC. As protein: CASSYLAGEPYEQYF.

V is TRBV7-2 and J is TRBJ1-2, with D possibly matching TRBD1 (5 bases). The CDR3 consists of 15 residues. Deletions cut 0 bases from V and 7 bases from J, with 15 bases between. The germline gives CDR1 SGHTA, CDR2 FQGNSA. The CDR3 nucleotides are TGTGCCAGCAGCTTAGCAGGGGAGCCGTATGGTGGCTACACCTTC. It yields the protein CASSLAGEPYGGYTF.

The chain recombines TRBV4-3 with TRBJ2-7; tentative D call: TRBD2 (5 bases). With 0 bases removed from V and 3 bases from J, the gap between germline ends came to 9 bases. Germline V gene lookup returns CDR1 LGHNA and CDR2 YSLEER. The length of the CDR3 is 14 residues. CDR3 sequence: CASSQDRGFYEQYF. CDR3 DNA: TGCGCCAGCAGCCAAGATCGCGGGTTCTACGAGCAGTACTTC.

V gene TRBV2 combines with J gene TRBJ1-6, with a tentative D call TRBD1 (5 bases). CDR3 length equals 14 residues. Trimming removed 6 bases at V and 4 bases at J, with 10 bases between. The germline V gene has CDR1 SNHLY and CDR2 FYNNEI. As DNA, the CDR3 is TGTGCCAGCAGAGAGACAGAGTATAATTCACCCCTCCACTTT. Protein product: CASRETEYNSPLHF. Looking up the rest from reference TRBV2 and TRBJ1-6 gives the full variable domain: EPEVTQTPSHQVTQMGQEVILRCVPISNHLYFYWYRQILGQKVEFLVSFYNNEISEKSEIFDDQFSVERPDGSNFTLKIRSTKLEDSAMYFCASRETEYNSPLHFGNGTRLTVT.

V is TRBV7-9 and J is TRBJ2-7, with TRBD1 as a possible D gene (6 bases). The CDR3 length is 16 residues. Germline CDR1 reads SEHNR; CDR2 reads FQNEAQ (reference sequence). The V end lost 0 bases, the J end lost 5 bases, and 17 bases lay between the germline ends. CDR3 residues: CASSLAMAGAGDEQYF. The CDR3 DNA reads TGTGCCAGCAGCTTAGCGATGGCAGGGGCAGGCGACGAGCAGTACTTC.

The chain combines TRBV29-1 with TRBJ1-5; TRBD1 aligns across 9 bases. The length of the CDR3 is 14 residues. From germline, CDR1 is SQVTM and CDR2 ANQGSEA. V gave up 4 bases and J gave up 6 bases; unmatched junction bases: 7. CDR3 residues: CSVAPGTGRQPQHF. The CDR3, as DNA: TGCAGCGTTGCCCCTGGGACAGGGCGTCAGCCCCAGCATTTT.

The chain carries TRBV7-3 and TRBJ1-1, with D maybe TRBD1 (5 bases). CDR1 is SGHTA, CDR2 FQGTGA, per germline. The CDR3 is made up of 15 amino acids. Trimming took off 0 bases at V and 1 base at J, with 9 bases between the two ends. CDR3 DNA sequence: TGTGCCAGCAGCTTAACGGGCAGGGAGAACACTGAAGCTTTCTTT. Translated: CASSLTGRENTEAFF.

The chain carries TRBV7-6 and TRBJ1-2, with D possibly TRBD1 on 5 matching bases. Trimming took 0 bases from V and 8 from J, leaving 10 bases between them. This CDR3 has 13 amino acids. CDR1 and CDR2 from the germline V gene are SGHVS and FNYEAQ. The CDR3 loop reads CASSLARQSGYTF. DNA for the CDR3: TGTGCCAGCAGCTTAGCGCGACAGTCCGGCTACACCTTC.

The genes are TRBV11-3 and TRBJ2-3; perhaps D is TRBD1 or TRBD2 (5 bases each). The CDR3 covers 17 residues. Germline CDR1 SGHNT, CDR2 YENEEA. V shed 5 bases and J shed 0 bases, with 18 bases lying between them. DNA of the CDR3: TGTGCCAGCAGCCCTGGTGTAGGGACGACTAGCACAGATACGCAGTATTTT. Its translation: CASSPGVGTTSTDTQYF.

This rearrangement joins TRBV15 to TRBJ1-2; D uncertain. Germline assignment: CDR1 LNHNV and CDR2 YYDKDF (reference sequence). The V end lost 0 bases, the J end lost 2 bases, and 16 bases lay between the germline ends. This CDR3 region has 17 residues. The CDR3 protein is CATSRDLPSALNYGYTF. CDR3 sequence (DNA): TGTGCCACCAGCAGAGATCTCCCCTCGGCCCTAAACTATGGCTACACCTTC. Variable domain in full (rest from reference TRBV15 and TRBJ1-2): DAMVIQNPRYQVTQFGKPVTLSCSQTLNHNVMYWYQQKSSQAPKLLFHYYDKDFNNEADTPDNFQSRRPNTSFCFLDIRSPGLGDTAMYLCATSRDLPSALNYGYTFGSGTRLTVV.